The 7 T cell receptor beta chains reported below all come from one sample, sequenced in a study of shared clonotypes between healthy human individuals. Sequenced by immunoSEQ multiplex PCR; TCRdb stores in-frame clones only, minus some. Among around 1,900,000 clones listed, 93% were seen once. Naive CD8 populations comprised CD45RO-negative cells positively selected for CCR7, excluding terminally differentiated effector memory CD45RA+ cells. Sequences were obtained from naive CD8+ T cells from PBMCs. All receptors derive from a man aged 18 to 30 in good health. Some clones in this sample may be carry-over from other donors' samples.

This chain connects TRBV7-9 to TRBJ2-7, with 7 bases fitting TRBD2. Looked up from germline, CDR1 is SEHNR and CDR2 is FQNEAQ (reference sequence). This CDR3 has 13 residues. Trimming at V came to 8 bases and at J to 5 bases, leaving 9 bases not matched to a gene. CDR3 protein: CASDSGLRDEQYF. The CDR3 DNA follows: TGTGCCAGCGACTCGGGACTACGGGACGAGCAGTACTTC.

The J gene is TRBJ2-7, the V gene TRBV18, with D perhaps TRBD2 (6 bases). CDR1 is KGHSH, CDR2 LQKENI, per germline. Trimming left V 6 bases short and J 0 bases short, with 27 bases between. The CDR3 is 19 amino acids. The CDR3 region has the DNA TGTGCCAGCTCTCGCCCGGGACTTAGCTCAATTGTTAGCTCCTACGAGCAGTACTTC. This sequence encodes CASSRPGLSSIVSSYEQYF.

Points on this clone: The same CDR3 can be traced to other DNA sequences in this sample. The chain employs TRBV27 and TRBJ2-1; maybe TRBD1 (5 bases). V dropped 5 bases and J dropped 6 bases, with 8 bases sitting between them. This CDR3 is 12 amino acids long. Germline assignment: CDR1 MNHEY and CDR2 SMNVEV (reference sequence). The CDR3 region is CASSIRGNEQFF. CDR3 DNA: TGTGCCAGCAGTATAAGGGGCAATGAGCAGTTCTTC.

The rearrangement uses TRBV11-2 and TRBJ2-4; 7 positions agree with TRBD1. Trimming at V came to 1 base and at J to 0 bases, leaving 9 bases not matched to a gene. This CDR3 contains 18 residues. CDR1 and CDR2 (germline): SGHAT, FQNNGV. As DNA, the CDR3 is TGTGCCAGCAGCTTAGGGGACAGAGCATCTCTAGCCAAAAACATTCAGTACTTC. This codes for CASSLGDRASLAKNIQYF.

The chain uses TRBV14 and TRBJ1-4; D ambiguous. The CDR3 is 11 residues long. Trimming took off 3 bases at V and 8 bases at J, with 4 bases between the two ends. CDR1 SGHDN and CDR2 FVKESK come from the germline V gene. CDR3 nucleotide sequence: TGTGCCAGCAGCCACAAAGAAAAACTGTTTTTT. This encodes CASSHKEKLFF. Full variable domain (missing parts from reference TRBV14 and TRBJ1-4): EAGVTQFPSHSVIEKGQTVTLRCDPISGHDNLYWYRRVMGKEIKFLLHFVKESKQDESGMPNNRFLAERTGGTYSTLKVQPAELEDSGVYFCASSHKEKLFFGSGTQLSVL.

This clone was picked up a small number of times. The V and J genes are TRBV7-9 and TRBJ2-7; 9 nucleotides match TRBD2. Germline-derived CDR1 and CDR2 are SEHNR and FQNEAQ (reference sequence). CDR3 size: 14 residues. With V trimmed by 5 bases and J by 6 bases, 8 bases remained unmatched. Here the CDR3 reads CASSRPGLAGEQYF. DNA for the CDR3: TGTGCCAGCAGCCGTCCGGGACTAGCAGGCGAGCAGTACTTC.

V gene TRBV28 combines with J gene TRBJ2-2, with 7 bases aligning to TRBD1. Per germline, CDR1 MDHEN and CDR2 SYDVKM. The CDR3 runs to 15 residues. V dropped 11 bases and J dropped 7; count of bases not matched to a gene: 16. Here the CDR3 DNA reads TGTGCCGTGACAGGGAGATGGCCAAAAGGCGGGGAGCTGTTTTTT. This sequence encodes CAVTGRWPKGGELFF.